The sequence of this TCR beta chain was determined in a study of T cell changes during pregnancy in multiple sclerosis. Method: immunoSEQ multiplex PCR; TCRdb's copy keeps in-frame clones and lacks some. The sample includes 75,000 to 85,000 clones, 93% seen only once; the top ten take more than 2.5%. This CDR3 region has 14 residues. V was clipped by 3 bases and J by 5 bases; unmatched bases: 4. The germline V gene has CDR1 MGHRA and CDR2 YSYEKL. The material sequenced was peripheral blood, taken in the second trimester of pregnancy. J is TRBJ2-1 and V is TRBV4-1; 7 nucleotides align to TRBD1. This sequence was found in a female donor with multiple sclerosis, enrolled in a pregnancy study. CDR3 region: CASSHQGTDNEQFF. The CDR3 DNA follows: TGCGCCAGCAGCCACCAAGGGACAGACAATGAGCAGTTCTTC.